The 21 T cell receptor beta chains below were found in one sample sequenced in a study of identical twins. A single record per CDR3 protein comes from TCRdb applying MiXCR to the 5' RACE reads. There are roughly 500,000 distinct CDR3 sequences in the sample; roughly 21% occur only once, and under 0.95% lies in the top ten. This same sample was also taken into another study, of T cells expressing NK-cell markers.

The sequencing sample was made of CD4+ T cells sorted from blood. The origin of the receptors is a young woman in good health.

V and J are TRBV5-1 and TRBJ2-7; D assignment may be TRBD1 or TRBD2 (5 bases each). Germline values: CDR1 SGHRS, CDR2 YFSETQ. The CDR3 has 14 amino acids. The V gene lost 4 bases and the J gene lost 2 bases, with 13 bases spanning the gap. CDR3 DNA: TGCGCCAGCAGCCATGGGACGGACACCTACGAGCAGTACTTC. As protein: CASSHGTDTYEQYF.

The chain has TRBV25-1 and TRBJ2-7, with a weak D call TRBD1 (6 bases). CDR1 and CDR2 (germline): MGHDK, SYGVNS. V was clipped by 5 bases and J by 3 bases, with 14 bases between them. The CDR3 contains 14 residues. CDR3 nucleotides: TGTGCCAGCAGTCCTCAGGGGTGGATCTACGAGCAGTACTTC. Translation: CASSPQGWIYEQYF.

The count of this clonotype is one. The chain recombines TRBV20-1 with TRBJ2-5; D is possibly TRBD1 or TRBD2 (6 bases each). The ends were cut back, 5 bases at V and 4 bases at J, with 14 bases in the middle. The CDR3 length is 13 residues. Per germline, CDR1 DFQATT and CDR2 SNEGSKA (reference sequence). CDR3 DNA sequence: TGCAGTGCTGGGGGGCAGGGAGGAGAGACCCAGTACTTC. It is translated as CSAGGQGGETQYF.

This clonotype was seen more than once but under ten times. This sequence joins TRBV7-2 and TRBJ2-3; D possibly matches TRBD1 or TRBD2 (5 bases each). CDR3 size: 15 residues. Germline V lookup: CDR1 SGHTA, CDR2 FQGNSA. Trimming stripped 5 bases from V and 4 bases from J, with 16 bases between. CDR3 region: CASSKNRVGPDTQYF. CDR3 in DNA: TGTGCCAGCAGCAAGAATAGGGTGGGACCAGATACGCAGTATTTT.

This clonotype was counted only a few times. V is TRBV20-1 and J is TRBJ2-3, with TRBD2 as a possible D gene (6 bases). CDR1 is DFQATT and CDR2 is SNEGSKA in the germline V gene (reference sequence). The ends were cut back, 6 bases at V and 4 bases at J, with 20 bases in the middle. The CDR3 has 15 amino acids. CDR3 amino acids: CSAINGEEEADTQYF. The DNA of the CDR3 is TGCAGTGCCATCAACGGGGAGGAAGAAGCAGATACGCAGTATTTT.

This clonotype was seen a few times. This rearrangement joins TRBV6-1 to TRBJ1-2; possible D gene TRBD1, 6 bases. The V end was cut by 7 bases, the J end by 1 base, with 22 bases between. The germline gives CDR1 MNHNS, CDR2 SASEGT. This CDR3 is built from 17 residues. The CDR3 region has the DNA TGTGCCAGCAAGACCGTCCCCGGGGGGGCCCGTAACTATGGCTACACCTTC. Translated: CASKTVPGGARNYGYTF.

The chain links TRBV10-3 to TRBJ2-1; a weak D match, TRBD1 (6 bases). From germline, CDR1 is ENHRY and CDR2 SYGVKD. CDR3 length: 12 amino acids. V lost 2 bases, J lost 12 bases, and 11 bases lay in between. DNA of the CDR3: TGTGCCATCAGTGAGACCGGGACAAGGCAGTTCTTC. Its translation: CAISETGTRQFF.

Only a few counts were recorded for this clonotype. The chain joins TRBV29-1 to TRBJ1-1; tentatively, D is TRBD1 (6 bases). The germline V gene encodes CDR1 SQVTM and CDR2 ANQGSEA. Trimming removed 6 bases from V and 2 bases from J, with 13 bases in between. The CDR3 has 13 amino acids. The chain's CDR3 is CSVTQGGNTEAFF. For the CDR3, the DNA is TGCAGCGTGACACAGGGTGGTAACACTGAAGCTTTCTTT.

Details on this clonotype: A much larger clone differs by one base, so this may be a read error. The CDR3 is CASSLEAGVYNEQFF. The DNA for the CDR3 is TGTGCCAGCAGCTTAGAAGCGGGAGTCTACAATGAGCAGTTCTTC. This sequence joins TRBV7-2 and TRBJ2-1; 8 positions match TRBD2. Germline V CDR1 and CDR2: SGHTA, FQGNSA. The trim removed 1 base at V and 3 bases at J, leaving 2 bases unmatched. This CDR3 contains 15 residues.

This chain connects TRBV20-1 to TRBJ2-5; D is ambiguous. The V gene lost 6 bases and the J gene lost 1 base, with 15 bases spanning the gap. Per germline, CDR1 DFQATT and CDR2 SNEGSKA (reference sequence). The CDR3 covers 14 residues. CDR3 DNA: TGCAGTGCGCCGAACGGACCCACCCAAGAGACCCAGTACTTC. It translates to CSAPNGPTQETQYF.

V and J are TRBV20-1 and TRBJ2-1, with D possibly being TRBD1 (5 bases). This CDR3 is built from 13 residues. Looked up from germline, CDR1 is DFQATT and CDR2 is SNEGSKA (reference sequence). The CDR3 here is CRVPGADYNEQFF. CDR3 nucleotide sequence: TGCAGGGTGCCTGGGGCAGACTACAATGAGCAGTTCTTC.

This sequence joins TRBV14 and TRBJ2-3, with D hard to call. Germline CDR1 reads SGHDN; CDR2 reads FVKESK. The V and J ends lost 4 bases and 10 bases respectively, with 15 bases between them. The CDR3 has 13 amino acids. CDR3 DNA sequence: TGTGCCAGCAGCCGCCACGAGGTAACGGCGCAGTATTTT. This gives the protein CASSRHEVTAQYF.

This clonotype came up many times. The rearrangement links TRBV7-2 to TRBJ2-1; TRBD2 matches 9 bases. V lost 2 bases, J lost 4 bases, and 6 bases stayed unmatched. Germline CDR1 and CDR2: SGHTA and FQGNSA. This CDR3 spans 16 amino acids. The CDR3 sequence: CASSLPATSGYNEQFF. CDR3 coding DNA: TGTGCCAGCAGCTTACCGGCGACTAGCGGATACAATGAGCAGTTCTTC.

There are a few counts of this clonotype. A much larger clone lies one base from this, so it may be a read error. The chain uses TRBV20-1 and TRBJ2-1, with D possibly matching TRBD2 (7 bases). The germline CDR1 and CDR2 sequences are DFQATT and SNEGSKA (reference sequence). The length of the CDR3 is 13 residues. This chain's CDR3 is CSAIGGRGNEEFF. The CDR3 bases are TGCAGTGCTATCGGGGGGCGGGGCAATGAGGAGTTCTTC.

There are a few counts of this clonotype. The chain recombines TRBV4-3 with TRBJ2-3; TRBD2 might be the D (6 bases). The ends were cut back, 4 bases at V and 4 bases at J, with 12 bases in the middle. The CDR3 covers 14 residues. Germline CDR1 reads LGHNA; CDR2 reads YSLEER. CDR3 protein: CASSPYTGADTQYF. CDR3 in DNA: TGCGCCAGCAGCCCTTATACGGGAGCAGATACGCAGTATTTT.

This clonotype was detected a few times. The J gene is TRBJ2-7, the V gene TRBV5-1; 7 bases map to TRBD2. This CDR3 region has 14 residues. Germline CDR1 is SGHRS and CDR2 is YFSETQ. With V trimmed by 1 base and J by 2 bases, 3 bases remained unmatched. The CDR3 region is CASSLLAEPYEQYF. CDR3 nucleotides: TGCGCCAGCAGCTTGCTAGCGGAGCCCTACGAGCAGTACTTC.

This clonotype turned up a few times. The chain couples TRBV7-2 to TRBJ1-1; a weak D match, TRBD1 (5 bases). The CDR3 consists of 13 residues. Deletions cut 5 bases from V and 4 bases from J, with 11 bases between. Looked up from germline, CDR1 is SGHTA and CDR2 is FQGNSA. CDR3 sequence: CASSRGRFTEAFF. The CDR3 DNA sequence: TGTGCCAGCAGCAGGGGACGGTTCACTGAAGCTTTCTTT.

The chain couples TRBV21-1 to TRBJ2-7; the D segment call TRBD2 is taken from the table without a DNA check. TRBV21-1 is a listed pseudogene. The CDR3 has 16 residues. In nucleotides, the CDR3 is TGTGCCAGCAGCTCCCGAGCTAGCGGGAACTCCTACGAGCAGTACTTC. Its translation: CASSSRASGNSYEQYF.

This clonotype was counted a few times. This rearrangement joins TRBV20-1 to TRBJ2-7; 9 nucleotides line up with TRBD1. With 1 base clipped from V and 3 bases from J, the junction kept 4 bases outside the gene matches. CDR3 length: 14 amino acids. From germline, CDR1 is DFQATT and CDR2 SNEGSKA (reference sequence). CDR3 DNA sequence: TGCAGTGCTAGAGCAGGGACAGGGTTCTACGAGCAGTACTTC. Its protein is CSARAGTGFYEQYF.

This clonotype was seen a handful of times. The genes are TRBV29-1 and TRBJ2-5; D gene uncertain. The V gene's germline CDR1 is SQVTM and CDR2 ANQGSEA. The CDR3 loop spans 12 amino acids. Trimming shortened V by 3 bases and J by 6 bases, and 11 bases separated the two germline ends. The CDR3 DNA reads TGCAGCGTTGAGCGACTTTGGAAGACCCAGTACTTC. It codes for CSVERLWKTQYF.

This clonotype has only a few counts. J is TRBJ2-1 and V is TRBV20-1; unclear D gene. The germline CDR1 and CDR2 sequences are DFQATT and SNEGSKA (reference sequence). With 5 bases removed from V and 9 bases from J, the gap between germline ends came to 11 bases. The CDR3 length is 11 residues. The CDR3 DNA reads TGCAGTGCTGTGAAAGCTGGTGAGCAGTTCTTC. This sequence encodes CSAVKAGEQFF.